The TCR beta chain described here comes from a study of long-term antiretroviral therapy in people with HIV. In the case of this clone: As yet, its antigen is unknown.

Between the trimmed V and J ends, which lost 3 bases and 0 bases, there was a span of 12 bases. CDR1 SGHTS and CDR2 YDEGEE come from the germline V gene. The CDR3 is 15 residues long. This was the immunoSEQ v3.0 assay at survey level. Per-sample targets for sequencing were roughly 35,000-50,000 T-cell genomes. The repertoire was sequenced with immunoSEQ multiplex PCR; TCRdb's copy has only in-frame clones and lacks some. Of under 30,000 clones listed, approximately 90% are singletons. Regarding the study as a whole: Clones with expansion before ART led the repertoire at all time points.

V usage is TRBV5-8 and J usage is TRBJ1-1; D uncertain. The receptor was derived from a woman younger than 45 with HIV. The sequenced sample was unsorted PBMCs, obtained 1.9 years after starting antiretroviral therapy. The CDR3 DNA sequence: TGTGCCAGCAGCTGGGCTGGTCACATGAACACTGAAGCTTTCTTT. Protein: CASSWAGHMNTEAFF.